This is a list of T cell receptor beta chains from one sample in a study of identical twins. TCRdb fed the 5' RACE reads into MiXCR, producing one record per CDR3 protein. The sample lists a few hundred thousand distinct CDR3 sequences; around 8.8% were seen once. The same sample was also used in a study of yellow fever vaccine responses in identical twins.

The specimen sequenced was CD8+ T cells sorted from blood. These receptors were collected from a woman younger than 30 in good health. Each CDR3 is given with its conserved first and last residue. A D gene is named only where the DNA matches it firmly. Not every row has a clone size; where given, it reads once, few, many or a size class.

many TRBD1 TRBJ2-3 TRBV5-1 TGCGCCAGCAGCTTCCCACAGGGGCCGATGAAAGATACGCAGTATTTT CASSFPQGPMKDTQYF
many TRBD1 TRBJ2-3 TRBV15 TGTGCCACCAGAAGGACAGGGGCAGATACGCAGTATTTT CATRRTGADTQYF
many TRBD1 TRBJ1-5 TRBV12-3/TRBV12-4 TGTGCCAGCAGTTTAGGGACAGGGGGGGACCAGCCCCAGCATTTT CASSLGTGGDQPQHF
few . TRBJ2-7 TRBV4-3 TGCGCCAGCAGCCAAGATTTGTCCGGCCCAGACCCCACCTACGAGCAGTACTTC CASSQDLSGPDPTYEQYF
few . TRBJ2-7 TRBV4-3 TGCGCCAGCAGCCAAGATCGGTTCGTAGCTGAGAGTTTCTACGAGCAGTACTTC CASSQDRFVAESFYEQYF
few . TRBJ2-7 TRBV7-9 TGTGCCAGCAGCTCCCACCTAGTGACCACCTACTACGAGCAGTACTTC CASSSHLVTTYYEQYF
few TRBD2 TRBJ2-4 TRBV7-2 TGTGCCAGCAGCTTAGGACTAGCGTGGCACTTC CASSLGLAWHF
many . TRBJ1-4 TRBV15 TGTGCCACCAGCCTAGAGGGCGGAGACCAACTGTTTTTT CATSLEGGDQLFF
few TRBD2 TRBJ2-3 TRBV5-1 TGCGCCAGCAGCTTGGTACTAGCGGGGGGTCCTTCCACAGATACGCAGTATTTT CASSLVLAGGPSTDTQYF
many . TRBJ2-3 TRBV4-1 TGCGCCAGCAGCCACTCAAGGGAGTTTCGGGTACGGGAAAACACAGATACGCAGTATTTT CASSHSREFRVRENTDTQYF
few . TRBJ2-3 TRBV24-1 TGTGCCACCAACGGGGACCGACGCACAGATACGCAGTATTTT CATNGDRRTDTQYF
many TRBD1 TRBJ2-7 TRBV16 TGTGCCAGCAGCCCGACAGGGGCGGCCTACGAGCAGTACTTC CASSPTGAAYEQYF
few TRBD1 TRBJ2-2 TRBV5-8 TGTGCCAGCAGCTTGCGTCCGGACAGGACGAACACCGGGGAGCTGTTTTTT CASSLRPDRTNTGELFF
many TRBD1 TRBJ1-1 TRBV7-9 TGTGCCAGCAGCCCCCCGACAGGGGGGTCTCCCGAAGCTTTCTTT CASSPPTGGSPEAFF
. TRBD1 TRBJ2-3 TRBV25-1 TGTGCCAGCGGAACCCTTCAGGGACAGCCAACAGGGGCAGATACGCAGTATTTT CASGTLQGQPTGADTQYF
many TRBD2 TRBJ2-1 TRBV28 TGTGCCAGCAGTTCCCGGGGGGATGAGCAGTTCTTC CASSSRGDEQFF
many . TRBJ2-1 TRBV7-9 TGTGCCAGCAGTTATGACAGTTTGCGTAATGAGCAGTTCTTC CASSYDSLRNEQFF
. . TRBJ2-1 TRBV9 TGTGCCAGCAGCGAAGCGAGCTCCTACAATGAGCAGTTCTTC CASSEASSYNEQFF
many TRBD1 TRBJ2-3 TRBV5-5 TGTGCCAGCAGCTTGTTTGCAGGGGGTTCAGATACGCAGTATTTT CASSLFAGGSDTQYF
few TRBD1 TRBJ1-1 TRBV4-3 TGCGCCAGCAGCCAAGGAGTAACAGGGGGCCGGACTGAAGCTTTCTTT CASSQGVTGGRTEAFF
many . TRBJ1-1 TRBV7-9 TGTGCCAGCTGGGGACCTAACACTGAAGCTTTCTTT CASWGPNTEAFF
. . TRBJ2-1 TRBV2 TGTGCCAGCATGAAGACCCAGATGGGCCCTAATGAGCAGTTCTTC CASMKTQMGPNEQFF
many . TRBJ2-5 TRBV29-1 TGCAGCGTTGAAGGGGGAGGACTTGCTGGGGAGACCCAGTACTTC CSVEGGGLAGETQYF
many TRBD1 TRBJ2-7 TRBV28 TGTGCCAGCAGTTCGACCGGGACAGGGGGCGGCGAGCAGTACTTC CASSSTGTGGGEQYF
. . TRBJ2-5 TRBV30 TGTGCCTGGAGCTGGGAAGCTGGGGCAGGGATGACCCAGTACTTC CAWSWEAGAGMTQYF
. TRBD2 TRBJ2-1 TRBV11-1 TGTGCCAGCAGCTTGCGGCTAGCGGACTTCAGCTCCTACAATGAGCAGTTCTTC CASSLRLADFSSYNEQFF
. TRBD1 TRBJ2-7 TRBV6-5 TGTGCCAGCAGTTACTCGGGACAGTCGTCCGAGCAGTACTTC CASSYSGQSSEQYF
. . TRBJ2-7 TRBV3-1 TGTGCCAGCAGCTTTCTGGCGGGATACTCCTACGAGCAGTACTTC CASSFLAGYSYEQYF
. . TRBJ2-1 TRBV20-1 TGCAGTGCTAGAGATCAAAGTGGTGAGCAGTTCTTC CSARDQSGEQFF
few TRBD1 TRBJ2-2 TRBV7-9 TGTGCCAGCAGCTCCCCTGGGACAGGGGCGAACACCGGGGAGCTGTTTTTT CASSSPGTGANTGELFF
few TRBD2 TRBJ2-7 TRBV7-2 TGTGCCAGCAGCTTAGGGGGACTAGTTGATTCAAGCAACGAGCAGTACTTC CASSLGGLVDSSNEQYF
many TRBD1 TRBJ1-1 TRBV29-1 TGCAGCACCCGGGACAGGGAAGGAACTGAAGCTTTCTTT CSTRDREGTEAFF
. . TRBJ2-1 TRBV6-4 TGTGCCAGCAGTGACAATCTCTCGGGGGAGCAGTTCTTC CASSDNLSGEQFF
. . TRBJ1-2 TRBV30 TGTGCCTGGACGGGTACCTATGGCTACACCTTC CAWTGTYGYTF
few . TRBJ2-2 TRBV3-1 TGTGCCAGCAGCCAAGATATGTACACCGGGGAGCTGTTTTTT CASSQDMYTGELFF
few . TRBJ2-5 TRBV6-1 TGTGCCAGCAGAACCGGGTCAGAAGAGACCCAGTACTTC CASRTGSEETQYF
few TRBD1 TRBJ2-7 TRBV29-1 TGCAGCGTCGACCGCGACAGGGGAGGCGAGCAGTACTTC CSVDRDRGGEQYF
. . TRBJ2-1 TRBV7-2 TGTGCCAGCAACCTGGGGGTTTATCTAGCTGGTGAGCAGTTCTTC CASNLGVYLAGEQFF
many . TRBJ2-1 TRBV12-3/TRBV12-4 TGTGCCAGCGGCGCCGGTTACAATGAGCAGTTCTTC CASGAGYNEQFF
many . TRBJ2-3 TRBV11-2 TGTGCCAGCAGCTTAGTAGGCGGGTTTGTTGTTGATACGCAGTATTTT CASSLVGGFVVDTQYF
. . TRBJ2-5 TRBV4-3 TGCGCCAGCAGCCAAGATTTGGGGACCGAGACCCAGTACTTC CASSQDLGTETQYF
. TRBD2 TRBJ2-7 TRBV6-2/TRBV6-3 TGTGCCAGCAGTTTTGGGAGGGGCCCCCTCGAGCAGTACTTC CASSFGRGPLEQYF
. TRBD1 TRBJ2-2 TRBV2 TGTGCCCTCAGTCAACCCCGGGACAGGGTTGAAAGAGGCGGGGAGCTGTTTTTT CALSQPRDRVERGGELFF
few TRBD2 TRBJ2-1 TRBV6-1 TGTGCCAGCAGTGAAGAGGCGGGGGGGAGCAGTGAGCAGTTCTTC CASSEEAGGSSEQFF
many TRBD1 TRBJ2-1 TRBV24-1 TGTGCCACCAGTGACCGGACAGGGAGCACCAATGAGCAGTTCTTC CATSDRTGSTNEQFF
few . TRBJ1-5 TRBV3-1 TGTGCCAGCAGCCACCTATCCAGGGTGCAGGCTGAGAATCAGCCCCAGCATTTT CASSHLSRVQAENQPQHF
many . TRBJ2-1 TRBV6-1 TGTGCCAGCAGTGGCGACCGGGACTTGTACAATGAGCAGTTCTTC CASSGDRDLYNEQFF
. . TRBJ2-3 TRBV9 TGTGCCAGCAGCGTAGCCCCGGACTACCTATCAGATACGCAGTATTTT CASSVAPDYLSDTQYF
many TRBD2 TRBJ2-1 TRBV9 TGTGCCAGCAGTTTGGGGGGGGAAAATGAGCAGTTCTTC CASSLGGENEQFF
few TRBD2 TRBJ2-7 TRBV20-1 TGCAGTGCTAGAGATTCTGGGACTAGCGAAAAGGCCTACGAGCAGTACTTC CSARDSGTSEKAYEQYF
many TRBD1 TRBJ2-7 TRBV4-3 TGCGCCAGCAGCCAAGATCGGACAGGGGGCGACGAGCAGTACTTC CASSQDRTGGDEQYF
many . TRBJ2-3 TRBV7-9 TGTGCCAGCAGCTTACTTCGGGCGGAGGCCACAGATACGCAGTATTTT CASSLLRAEATDTQYF
few TRBD2 TRBJ2-3 TRBV20-1 TGCAGTGCGAGGACTAGCCTCGACACAGATACGCAGTATTTT CSARTSLDTDTQYF
few . TRBJ1-1 TRBV14 TGTGCCAGCAGGTCCAGCGGGGAGGGCACTGAAGCTTTCTTT CASRSSGEGTEAFF
few TRBD1 TRBJ1-5 TRBV27 TGTGCCAGCTCAGGGGGCGGTCAGCCCCAGCATTTT CASSGGGQPQHF